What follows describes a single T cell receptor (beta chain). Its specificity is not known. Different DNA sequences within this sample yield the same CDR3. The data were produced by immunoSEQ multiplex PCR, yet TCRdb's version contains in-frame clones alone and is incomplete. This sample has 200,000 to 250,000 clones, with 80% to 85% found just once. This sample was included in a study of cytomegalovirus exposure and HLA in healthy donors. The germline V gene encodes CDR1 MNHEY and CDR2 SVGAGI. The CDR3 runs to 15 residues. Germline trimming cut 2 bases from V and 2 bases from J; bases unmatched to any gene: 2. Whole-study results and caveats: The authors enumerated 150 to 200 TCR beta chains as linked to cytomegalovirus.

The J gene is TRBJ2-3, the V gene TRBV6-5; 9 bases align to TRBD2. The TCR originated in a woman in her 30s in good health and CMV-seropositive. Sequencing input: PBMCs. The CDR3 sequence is CASSYGGRATDTQYF. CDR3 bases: TGTGCCAGCAGTTACGGCGGGAGGGCCACAGATACGCAGTATTTT.